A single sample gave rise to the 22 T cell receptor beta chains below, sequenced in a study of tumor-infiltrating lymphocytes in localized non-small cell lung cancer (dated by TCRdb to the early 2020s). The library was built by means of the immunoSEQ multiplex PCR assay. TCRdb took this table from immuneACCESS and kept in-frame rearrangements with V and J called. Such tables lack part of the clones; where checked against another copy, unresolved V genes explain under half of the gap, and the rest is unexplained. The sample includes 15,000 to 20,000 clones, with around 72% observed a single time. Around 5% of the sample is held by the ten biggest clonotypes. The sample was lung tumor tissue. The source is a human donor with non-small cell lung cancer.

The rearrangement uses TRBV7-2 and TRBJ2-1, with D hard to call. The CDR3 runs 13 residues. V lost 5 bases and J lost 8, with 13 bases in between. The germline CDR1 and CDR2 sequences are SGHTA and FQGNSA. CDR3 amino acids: CASSQPMLDEQFF. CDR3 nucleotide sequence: TGTGCCAGCAGCCAACCCATGTTGGATGAGCAGTTCTTC. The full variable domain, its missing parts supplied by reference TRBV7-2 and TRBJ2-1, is GAGVSQSPSNKVTEKGKDVELRCDPISGHTALYWYRQSLGQGLEFLIYFQGNSAPDKSGLPSDRFSAERTGGSVSTLTIQRTQQEDSAVYLCASSQPMLDEQFFGPGTRLTVL.

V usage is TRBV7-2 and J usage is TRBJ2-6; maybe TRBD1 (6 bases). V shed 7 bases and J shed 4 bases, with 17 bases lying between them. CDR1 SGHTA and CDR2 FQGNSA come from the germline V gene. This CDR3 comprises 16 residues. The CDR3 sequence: CASTKQGFAGANVLTF. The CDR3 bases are TGTGCCAGCACCAAACAGGGATTCGCCGGGGCCAACGTCCTGACTTTC.

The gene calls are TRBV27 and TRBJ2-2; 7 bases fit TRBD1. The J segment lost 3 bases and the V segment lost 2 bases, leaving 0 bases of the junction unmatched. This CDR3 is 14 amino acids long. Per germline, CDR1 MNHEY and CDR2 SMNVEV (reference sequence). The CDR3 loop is CASSLGTDTGELFF. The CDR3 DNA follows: TGTGCCAGCAGTTTAGGGACAGACACCGGGGAGCTGTTTTTT.

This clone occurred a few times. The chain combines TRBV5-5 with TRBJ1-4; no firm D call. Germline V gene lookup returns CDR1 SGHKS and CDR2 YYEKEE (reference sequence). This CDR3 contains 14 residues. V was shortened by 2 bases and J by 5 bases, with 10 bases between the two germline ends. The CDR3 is CASSFGSRNEKLFF. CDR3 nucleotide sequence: TGTGCCAGCAGCTTCGGGAGCCGAAATGAAAAACTGTTTTTT.

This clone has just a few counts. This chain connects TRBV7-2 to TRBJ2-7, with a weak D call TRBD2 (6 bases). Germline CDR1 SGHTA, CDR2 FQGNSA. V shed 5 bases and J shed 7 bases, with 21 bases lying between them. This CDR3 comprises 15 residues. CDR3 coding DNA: TGTGCCAGCAGCCCATCGGGGCGGAGGGACCTTGAGCAGTACTTC. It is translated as CASSPSGRRDLEQYF.

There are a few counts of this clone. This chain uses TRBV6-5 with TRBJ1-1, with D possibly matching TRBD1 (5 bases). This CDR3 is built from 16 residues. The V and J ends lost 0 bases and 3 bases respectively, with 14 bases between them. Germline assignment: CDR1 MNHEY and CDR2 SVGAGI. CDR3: CASSYSRGLRDTEAFF. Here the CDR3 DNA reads TGTGCCAGCAGTTACTCGAGAGGCCTCAGGGACACTGAAGCTTTCTTT.

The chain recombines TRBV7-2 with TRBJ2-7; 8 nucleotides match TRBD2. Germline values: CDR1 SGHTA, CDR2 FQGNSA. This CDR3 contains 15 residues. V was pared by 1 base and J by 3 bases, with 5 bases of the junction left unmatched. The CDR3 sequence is CASSLVLSGDYEQYF. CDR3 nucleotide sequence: TGTGCCAGCAGCTTAGTTCTTAGCGGGGACTACGAGCAGTACTTC.

CDR3 sequence (DNA): TGTGCCAGCAGCTTACGGACAGGGGGTGAAAAACTGTTTTTT. Its protein is CASSLRTGGEKLFF. The rearrangement joins TRBV5-6 to TRBJ1-4, with TRBD1 matching 10 bases. The CDR3 extends over 14 amino acids. The V gene's germline CDR1 is SGHDT and CDR2 YYEEEE. V lost 2 bases, J lost 7 bases, and 2 bases stayed unmatched.

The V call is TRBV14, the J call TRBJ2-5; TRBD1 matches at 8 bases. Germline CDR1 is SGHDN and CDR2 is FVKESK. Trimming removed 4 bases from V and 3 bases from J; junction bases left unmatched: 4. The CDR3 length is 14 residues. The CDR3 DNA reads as TGTGCCAGCAGCCGCCCGGGACAGGAAGAGACCCAGTACTTC. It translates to CASSRPGQEETQYF.

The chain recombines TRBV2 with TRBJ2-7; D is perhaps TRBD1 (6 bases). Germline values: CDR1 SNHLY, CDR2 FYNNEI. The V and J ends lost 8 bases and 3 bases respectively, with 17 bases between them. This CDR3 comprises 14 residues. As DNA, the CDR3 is TGTGCCAGCGTATCCGGAATCAGGGGCTACGAGCAGTACTTC. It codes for CASVSGIRGYEQYF.

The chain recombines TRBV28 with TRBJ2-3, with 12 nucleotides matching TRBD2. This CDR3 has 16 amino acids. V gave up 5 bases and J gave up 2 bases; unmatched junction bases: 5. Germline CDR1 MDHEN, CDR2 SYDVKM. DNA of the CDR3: TGTGCCAGCAGTCTAGGACTAGCGGGATACACAGATACGCAGTATTTT. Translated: CASSLGLAGYTDTQYF. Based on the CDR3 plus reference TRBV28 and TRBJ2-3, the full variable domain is DVKVTQSSRYLVKRTGEKVFLECVQDMDHENMFWYRQDPGLGLRLIYFSYDVKMKEKGDIPEGYSVSREKKERFSLILESASTNQTSMYLCASSLGLAGYTDTQYFGPGTRLTVL.

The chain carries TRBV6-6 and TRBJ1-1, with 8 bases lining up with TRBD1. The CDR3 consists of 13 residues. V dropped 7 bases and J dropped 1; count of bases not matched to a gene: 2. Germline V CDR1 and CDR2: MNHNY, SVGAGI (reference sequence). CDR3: CASIDRGNTEAFF. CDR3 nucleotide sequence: TGTGCCAGCATTGACAGGGGGAACACTGAAGCTTTCTTT.

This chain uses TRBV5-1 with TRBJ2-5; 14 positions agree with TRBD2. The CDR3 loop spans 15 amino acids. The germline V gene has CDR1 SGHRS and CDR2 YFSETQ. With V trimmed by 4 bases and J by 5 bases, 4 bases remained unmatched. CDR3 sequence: CASSEWTSGGETQYF. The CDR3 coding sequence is TGCGCCAGCAGCGAATGGACTAGCGGGGGGGAGACCCAGTACTTC. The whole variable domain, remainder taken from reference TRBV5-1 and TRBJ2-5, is KAGVTQTPRYLIKTRGQQVTLSCSPISGHRSVSWYQQTPGQGLQFLFEYFSETQRNKGNFPGRFSGRQFSNSRSEMNVSTLELGDSALYLCASSEWTSGGETQYFGPGTRLLVL.

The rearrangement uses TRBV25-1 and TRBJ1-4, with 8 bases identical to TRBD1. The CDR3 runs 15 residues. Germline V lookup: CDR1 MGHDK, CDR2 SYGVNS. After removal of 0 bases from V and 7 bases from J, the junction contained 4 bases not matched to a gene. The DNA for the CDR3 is TGTGCCAGCAGTGAATATCAGGGGGCGGGTGAAAAACTGTTTTTT. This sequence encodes CASSEYQGAGEKLFF.

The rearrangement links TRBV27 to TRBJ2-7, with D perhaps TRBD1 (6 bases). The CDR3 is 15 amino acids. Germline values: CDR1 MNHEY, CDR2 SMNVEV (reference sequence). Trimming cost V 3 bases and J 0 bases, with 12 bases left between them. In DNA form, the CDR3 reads TGTGCCAGCAGTTTGGTGCAGGGGATCTCCTACGAGCAGTACTTC. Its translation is CASSLVQGISYEQYF.

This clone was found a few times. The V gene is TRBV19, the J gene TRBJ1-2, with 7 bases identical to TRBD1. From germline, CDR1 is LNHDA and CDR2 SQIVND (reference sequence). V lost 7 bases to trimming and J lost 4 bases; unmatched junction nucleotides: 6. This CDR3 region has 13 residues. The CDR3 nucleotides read TGTGCCAGTAAACATCAGGGGGGCTATGGCTACACCTTC. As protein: CASKHQGGYGYTF.

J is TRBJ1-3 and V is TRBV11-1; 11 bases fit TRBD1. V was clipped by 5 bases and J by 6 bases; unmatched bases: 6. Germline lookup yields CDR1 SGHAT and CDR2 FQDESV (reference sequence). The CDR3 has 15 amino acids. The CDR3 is CASSRTGGGENTIYF. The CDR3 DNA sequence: TGTGCCAGCAGCCGGACAGGGGGCGGCGAAAACACCATATATTTT.

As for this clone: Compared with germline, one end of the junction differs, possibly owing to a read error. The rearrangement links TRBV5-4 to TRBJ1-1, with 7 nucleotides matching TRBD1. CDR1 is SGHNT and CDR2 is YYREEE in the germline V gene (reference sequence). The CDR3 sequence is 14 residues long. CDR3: CDSSWGTVNTEAFF. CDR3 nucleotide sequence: TGTGACAGCAGCTGGGGGACAGTGAACACTGAAGCTTTCTTT.

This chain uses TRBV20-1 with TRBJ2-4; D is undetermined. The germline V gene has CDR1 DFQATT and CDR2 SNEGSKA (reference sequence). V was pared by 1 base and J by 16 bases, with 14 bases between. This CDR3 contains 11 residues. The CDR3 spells CSARAWGPTYF. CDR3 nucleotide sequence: TGCAGTGCTAGAGCTTGGGGTCCCACTTACTTC.

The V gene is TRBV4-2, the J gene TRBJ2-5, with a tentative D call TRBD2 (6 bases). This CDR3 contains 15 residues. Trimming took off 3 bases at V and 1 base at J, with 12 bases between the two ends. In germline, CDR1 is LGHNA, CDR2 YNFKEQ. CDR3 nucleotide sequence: TGTGCCAGCAGCCAGGCGACTAGGACCCAAGAGACCCAGTACTTC. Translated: CASSQATRTQETQYF.

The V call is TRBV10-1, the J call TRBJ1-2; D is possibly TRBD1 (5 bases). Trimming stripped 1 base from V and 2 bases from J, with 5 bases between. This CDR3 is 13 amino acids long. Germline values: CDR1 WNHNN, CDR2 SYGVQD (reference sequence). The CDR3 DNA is TGCGCCAGCAGTGAGTACAGGAACTATGGCTACACCTTC. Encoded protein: CASSEYRNYGYTF.

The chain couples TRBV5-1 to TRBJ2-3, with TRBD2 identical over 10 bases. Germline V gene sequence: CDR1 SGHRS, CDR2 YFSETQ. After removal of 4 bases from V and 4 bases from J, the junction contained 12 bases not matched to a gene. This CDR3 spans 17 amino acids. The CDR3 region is CASSTWPAGGPADTQYF. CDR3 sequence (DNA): TGCGCCAGCAGCACCTGGCCAGCGGGAGGGCCGGCAGATACGCAGTATTTT. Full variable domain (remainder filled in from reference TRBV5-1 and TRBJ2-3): KAGVTQTPRYLIKTRGQQVTLSCSPISGHRSVSWYQQTPGQGLQFLFEYFSETQRNKGNFPGRFSGRQFSNSRSEMNVSTLELGDSALYLCASSTWPAGGPADTQYFGPGTRLTVL.